The clone carrying this T cell receptor (beta chain) has just a few counts. Its matching antigen is unknown. These data belong to a study of T cells after yellow fever vaccination. Turning to the study itself: For low cell numbers, libraries were made with SMART-Seq v4 Ultra Low Input.

The CDR3 is 14 amino acids. The germline CDR1 and CDR2 sequences are LNHNV and YYDKDF (reference sequence). Trimming pared 2 bases from V and 7 bases from J, leaving 12 bases between. General study findings and limits: Post-booster reappearance was seen for most primary-vaccination clones (about 96% CD4, around 91% CD8). By day 5 rather than day 15, the secondary response had peaked, though it was weaker.

TCR cDNA, made by 5'RACE template switching, carried an added universal primer site and UMIs. TCRdb called the 5' RACE reads again in MiXCR, with one record for every CDR3 protein. The sample yields 450,000 to 550,000 distinct CDR3 sequences, 21% seen once. The chain employs TRBV15 and TRBJ2-1, with D possibly matching TRBD2 (5 bases). The sequences come from PBMCs, collected approximately 20 days after the first yellow fever vaccination. This TCR was sampled from a man aged 18 to 29 who received the YFV17D yellow fever vaccine. Here the CDR3 reads CATSRRATSNEQFF. CDR3 in DNA: TGTGCCACCAGCAGACGGGCCACTAGTAATGAGCAGTTCTTC. The full variable domain, its missing parts supplied by reference TRBV15 and TRBJ2-1, is DAMVIQNPRYQVTQFGKPVTLSCSQTLNHNVMYWYQQKSSQAPKLLFHYYDKDFNNEADTPDNFQSRRPNTSFCFLDIRSPGLGDTAMYLCATSRRATSNEQFFGPGTRLTVL.